The following is a T cell receptor (beta chain) sequence with its context. This table comes from immunoSEQ multiplex PCR, and its TCRdb copy is limited to in-frame clones, with some not included. The table shows about 130,000 clones, with almost 85% occurring only once. The V and J ends lost 6 bases and 7 bases respectively, with 12 bases between them. Germline lookup yields CDR1 SGHAT and CDR2 FQNNGV. The CDR3 totals 12 residues. The data stem from a study of blood T cell repertoires in COVID-19. Specimen: peripheral blood. The receptor comes from a woman under 40 who had recovered from COVID-19. This chain uses TRBV11-2 with TRBJ1-1; TRBD1 might be the D (6 bases). The CDR3, as DNA: TGTGCCAGCAGTCTAACAGGGTTTGAAGCTTTCTTT. Translating it yields CASSLTGFEAFF.